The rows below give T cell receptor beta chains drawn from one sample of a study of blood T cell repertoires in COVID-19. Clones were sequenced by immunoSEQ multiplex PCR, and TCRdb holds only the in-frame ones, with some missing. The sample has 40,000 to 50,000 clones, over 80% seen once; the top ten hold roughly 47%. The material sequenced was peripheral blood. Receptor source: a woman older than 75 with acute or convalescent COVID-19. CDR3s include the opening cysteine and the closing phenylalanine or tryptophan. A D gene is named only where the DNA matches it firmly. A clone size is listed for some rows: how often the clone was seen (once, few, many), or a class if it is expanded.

CASSLARGSNYGYTF | TGTGCCAGCAGCTTAGCCAGGGGCTCTAACTATGGCTACACCTTC | NA | TRBJ1-2 | NA | TRBV7-2
CASSSGGGSSPLHF | TGTGCCAGCAGCTCGGGCGGGGGAAGTTCACCCCTCCACTTT | NA | TRBJ1-6 | NA | TRBV11-3
CASSPGTSGGRELFF | TGTGCCAGCAGCCCCGGGACTAGCGGGGGGAGGGAGCTGTTTTTT | TRBD2 | TRBJ2-2 | NA | TRBV9
CASSISSGSTGELFF | TGTGCCAGTAGTATTAGTTCGGGGAGCACCGGGGAGCTGTTTTTT | NA | TRBJ2-2 | NA | TRBV19
CASSLWGGGRSYNEQFF | TGTGCCAGCAGTTTATGGGGGGGTGGTCGGAGTTACAATGAGCAGTTCTTC | NA | TRBJ2-1 | NA | TRBV28
CASSWGLAGENEQFF | TGTGCCAGCAGCTGGGGACTAGCGGGTGAGAATGAGCAGTTCTTC | TRBD2 | TRBJ2-1 | NA | TRBV7-2
CASRGTGVEVDTQYF | TGTGCCAGTAGAGGGACAGGGGTAGAGGTAGATACGCAGTATTTT | TRBD1 | TRBJ2-3 | NA | TRBV19
CASTGTGPRDTQYF | TGTGCCAGCACCGGGACAGGACCGCGGGATACGCAGTATTTT | TRBD1 | TRBJ2-3 | NA | TRBV2
CASSLSREGNYEQYF | TGTGCCAGCAGCCTCAGTCGGGAGGGGAACTACGAGCAGTACTTC | TRBD2 | TRBJ2-7 | NA | TRBV6-6
CASSLSGEGGYAF | TGTGCCAGCAGCTTGTCAGGGGAGGGTGGCTACGCCTTC | NA | TRBJ1-2 | NA | TRBV7-8
CASMERQGSAEAFF | TGTGCCAGTATGGAGAGACAGGGTTCGGCTGAAGCTTTCTTT | TRBD1 | TRBJ1-1 | once | TRBV19
CASSPSRGSGGDEQYF | TGCGCCAGCAGCCCTTCACGGGGTAGCGGGGGGGACGAGCAGTACTTC | TRBD2 | TRBJ2-7 | NA | TRBV5-1
CASSISGGRSPLHF | TGTGCCAGTAGTATCAGCGGGGGTCGTTCACCCCTCCACTTT | NA | TRBJ1-6 | NA | TRBV19
CATCRDRGSPLHF | TGTGCCACCTGCCGGGACAGGGGTTCACCCCTCCACTTT | TRBD1 | TRBJ1-6 | few | TRBV12-3/TRBV12-4
CASSPGTASNQPQHF | TGTGCCAGTAGTCCCGGGACAGCATCCAATCAGCCCCAGCATTTT | TRBD1 | TRBJ1-5 | NA | TRBV19
CASSPGTGRFKHGYTF | TGTGCCAGCAGCCCAGGGACAGGGAGGTTCAAGCATGGCTACACCTTC | TRBD1 | TRBJ1-2 | NA | TRBV3-1/TRBV3-2
CASSPPPLAGVYNEQFF | TGTGCCAGCAGCCCTCCTCCTCTAGCGGGGGTCTACAATGAGCAGTTCTTC | TRBD2 | TRBJ2-1 | NA | TRBV6-2/TRBV6-3
CASSLVWGTSTDTQYF | TGTGCCAGCAGCTTAGTGTGGGGGACTAGCACAGATACGCAGTATTTT | NA | TRBJ2-3 | NA | TRBV7-2
CASSEGRGEDQPQHF | TGTGCCAGCAGCGAGGGGCGAGGGGAGGATCAGCCCCAGCATTTT | NA | TRBJ1-5 | NA | TRBV9
CASSLGAQTFHEQFF | TGTGCCAGCAGCCTAGGGGCACAGACCTTTCATGAGCAGTTCTTC | NA | TRBJ2-1 | NA | TRBV9
CASSLYSGVANSPLHF | TGTGCCAGCAGCTTATATTCCGGGGTGGCCAATTCACCCCTCCACTTT | NA | TRBJ1-6 | once | TRBV7-2
CASSYVASNQPQHF | TGTGCCAGCAGTTACGTGGCTAGCAATCAGCCCCAGCATTTT | NA | TRBJ1-5 | NA | TRBV6-2/TRBV6-3
CASSRTVLNEKLFF | TGTGCCAGCAGTCGGACAGTCCTTAATGAAAAACTGTTTTTT | NA | TRBJ1-4 | NA | TRBV2
CASSLPRKVFF | TGTGCCAGCAGCTTACCGCGGAAGGTGTTTTTT | NA | TRBJ2-2 | NA | TRBV11-3
CASSGAGDGEQFF | TGTGCCAGCAGTGGCGCAGGGGACGGTGAGCAGTTCTTC | NA | TRBJ2-1 | NA | TRBV2
CASSPSTPGQAGEKLFF | TGTGCCAGCTCGCCGTCTACGCCGGGACAGGCTGGTGAAAAACTGTTTTTT | TRBD1 | TRBJ1-4 | once | TRBV18
CASSNALGTGGGNTIYF | TGTGCCAGCAGCAACGCCCTCGGGACAGGGGGTGGAAACACCATATATTTT | TRBD1 | TRBJ1-3 | NA | TRBV7-9
CASSERWTEAFF | TGTGCCAGCAGTGAACGGTGGACTGAAGCTTTCTTT | NA | TRBJ1-1 | NA | TRBV6-1
CASSVIAANTGELFF | TGTGCCAGCAGCGTAATAGCGGCGAACACCGGGGAGCTGTTTTTT | NA | TRBJ2-2 | NA | TRBV11-3
CASSQRAGELFF | TGTGCCAGCAGCCAGAGGGCCGGGGAGCTGTTTTTT | NA | TRBJ2-2 | NA | TRBV3-1/TRBV3-2
CASSGEYNQPQHF | TGTGCCAGCAGTGGAGAGTACAATCAGCCCCAGCATTTT | NA | TRBJ1-5 | NA | TRBV2
CASSSSLRGRGVLFF | TGTGCCAGCAGCTCCTCCCTAAGGGGTAGGGGCGTGCTGTTTTTT | NA | TRBJ2-2 | NA | TRBV11-2
CASSISATNEKLFF | TGTGCCAGTAGTATTTCGGCAACTAATGAAAAACTGTTTTTT | NA | TRBJ1-4 | NA | TRBV19
CASSLTLAGGETQYF | TGTGCCAGCAGCTTGACCCTTGCGGGTGGGGAGACCCAGTACTTC | NA | TRBJ2-5 | NA | TRBV5-8
CASSIQGSQPQHF | TGTGCCAGTAGTATCCAGGGGAGTCAGCCCCAGCATTTT | NA | TRBJ1-5 | NA | TRBV19
CASSRWDTTNSPLHF | TGTGCCAGCAGTCGGTGGGACACCACCAACTCACCCCTCCACTTT | NA | TRBJ1-6 | NA | TRBV28
CASNQRGISYNEQFF | TGTGCCAGCAACCAGCGGGGGATCTCCTACAATGAGCAGTTCTTC | TRBD2 | TRBJ2-1 | NA | TRBV7-8